This is a list of T cell receptor beta chains from one sample in a study of T-cell reconstitution after alpha-beta-depleted transplantation in children. TCRdb re-called the PCR reads with MiXCR, one entry per CDR3 protein. The profile shows fewer than 750,000 distinct CDR3 sequences, 20% to 30% of them singletons. Sequencing used PBMCs, obtained before TCRalphabeta/CD19-depleted stem cell transplant. The receptors here all came from a boy less than two years old with Wiskott-Aldrich syndrome, due to receive a stem cell transplant. Both conserved end residues are part of each CDR3. Fields, in order: clone size, V gene, J gene, D gene, CDR3 protein, CDR3 DNA. D genes are given only for firm matches. Clone size, where shown, is once, few, many, or a class for clones that have expanded.

NA	TRBV20-1	TRBJ1-6	TRBD1	CSVLGQDKTSPHF	TGCAGTGTCCTAGGACAGGACAAAACTTCACCCCACTTT
few	TRBV5-4	TRBJ2-4	TRBD2	CASSLRTGRAIDIQYF	TGTGCCAGCAGCTTGAGGACCGGGAGGGCGATTGACATTCAGTACTTC
few	TRBV27	TRBJ2-2	NA	CASSTGTGELFF	TGTGCCAGCAGTACAGGGACCGGGGAGCTGTTTTTT
few	TRBV24-1	TRBJ1-5	NA	CATSDSRGGQPQHF	TGTGCCACCAGTGATTCCCGAGGGGGACAGCCCCAGCATTTT
NA	TRBV7-3	TRBJ1-2	NA	CASSLHGGNYGYTF	TGTGCCAGCAGCTTGCACGGGGGTAACTATGGCTACACCTTC
NA	TRBV4-1	TRBJ2-7	NA	CASSHPEPDGRGGDFSYEQYF	TGCGCCAGCAGCCACCCCGAACCGGACGGGAGAGGGGGAGACTTCTCCTACGAGCAGTACTTC
NA	TRBV2	TRBJ2-1	NA	CASRTRGYNEQFF	TGTGCCAGCCGGACAAGGGGCTACAATGAGCAGTTCTTC
NA	TRBV5-1	TRBJ1-5	NA	CASSLLGQPNQPQHF	TGCGCCAGCAGCTTGTTGGGGCAGCCGAATCAGCCCCAGCATTTT
few	TRBV15	TRBJ2-3	NA	CATSRDGGEDTQYF	TGTGCCACCAGCAGAGATGGAGGAGAGGATACGCAGTATTTT
NA	TRBV27	TRBJ2-1	TRBD1	CASSNDRGTNEQFF	TGTGCCAGCAGCAATGACAGGGGGACCAATGAGCAGTTCTTC
few	TRBV24-1	TRBJ2-2	NA	CATSEDGGELFF	TGTGCCACCAGTGAGGATGGCGGGGAGCTGTTTTTT